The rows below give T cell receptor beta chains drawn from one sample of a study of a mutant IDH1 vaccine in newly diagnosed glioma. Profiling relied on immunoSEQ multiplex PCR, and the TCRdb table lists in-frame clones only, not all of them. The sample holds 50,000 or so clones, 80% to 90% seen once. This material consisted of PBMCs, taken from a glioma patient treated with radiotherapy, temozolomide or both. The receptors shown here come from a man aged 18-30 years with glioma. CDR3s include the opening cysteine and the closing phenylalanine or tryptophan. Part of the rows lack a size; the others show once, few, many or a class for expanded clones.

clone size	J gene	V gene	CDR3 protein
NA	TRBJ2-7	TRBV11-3	CASSSGDRGGREQYF
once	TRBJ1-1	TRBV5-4	CASRPTSEGANTEAFF
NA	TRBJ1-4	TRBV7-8	CASSSQGWDEKLFF
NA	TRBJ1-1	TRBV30	CAWKGNTEAFF
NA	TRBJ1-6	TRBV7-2	CASSLYSGLGSPLHF
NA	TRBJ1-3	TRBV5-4	CASSLAGARGNTIYF
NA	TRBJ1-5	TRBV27	CASSLSGRVKPQHF
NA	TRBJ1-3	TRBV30	CAWSRGYSGNTIYF
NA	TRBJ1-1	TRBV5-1	CASSPGVVGGTEAFF
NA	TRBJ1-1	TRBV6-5	CASHHTENTEAFF
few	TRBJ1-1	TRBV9	CASSPDHRNTEAFF
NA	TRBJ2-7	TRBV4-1	CASSPGGNYEQYF
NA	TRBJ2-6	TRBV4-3	CASSQDLPAALSGANVLTF
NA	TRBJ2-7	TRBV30	CAWDHQTLAEQYF
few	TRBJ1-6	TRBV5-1	CASSLGPNSPLHF
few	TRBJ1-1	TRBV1	CTSSQDLPGVMNTEAFF
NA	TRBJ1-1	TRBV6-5	CASSYSEGVGITEAFF
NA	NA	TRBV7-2	CASSLVGGGVGEQYF
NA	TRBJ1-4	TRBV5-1	CASSRTVNEKLFF
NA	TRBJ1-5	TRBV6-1	CASSAGQGSAQPQHF
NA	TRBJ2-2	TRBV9	CASSVASQNTGELFF
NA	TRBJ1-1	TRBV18	CASSPGIFVNTEAFF
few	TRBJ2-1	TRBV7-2	CASSLRPGLAGDNEQFF
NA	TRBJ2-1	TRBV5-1	CASSLRLASPRDEQFF
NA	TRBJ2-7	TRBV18	CASSPGQPKGKQYF
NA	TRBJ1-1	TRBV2	CASRANRARTEAFF
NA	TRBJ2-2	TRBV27	CASSLSIPNTGELFF
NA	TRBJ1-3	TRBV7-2	CASSFGVTVSGNTIYF
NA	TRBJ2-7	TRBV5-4	CASSLVRAVDRHYEQYF
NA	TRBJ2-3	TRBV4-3	CASSQDDFQASTDTQYF
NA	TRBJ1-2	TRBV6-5	CASRPDRESYGYTF
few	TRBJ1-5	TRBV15	CATSREGSQPQHF
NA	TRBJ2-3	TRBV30	CAWSQEATDTQYF
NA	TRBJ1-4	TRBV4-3	CASSHLRGWDTPEKLFF
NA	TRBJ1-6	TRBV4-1	CASSQAVDRERSPLHF
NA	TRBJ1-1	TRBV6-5	CASSYTKGNTEAFF
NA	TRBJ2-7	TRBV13	CASSLGLLNNYEQYF
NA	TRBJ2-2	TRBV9	CASRTTGNTGELFF
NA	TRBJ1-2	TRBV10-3	CAISELYGYTF
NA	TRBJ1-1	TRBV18	CASSFNSGPRAFF
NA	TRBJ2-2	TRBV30	CAWSSTSAGELFF
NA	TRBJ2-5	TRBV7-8	CASSLNSGTKEETQYF
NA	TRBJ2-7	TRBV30	CAWSLAGGTQYF
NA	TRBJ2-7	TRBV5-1	CASGVDRYEQYF
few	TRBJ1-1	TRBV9	CASSSRTGDTEAFF
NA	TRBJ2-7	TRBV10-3	CAISEVEGRTYEQYF
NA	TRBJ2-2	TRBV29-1	CSVYGATGELFF
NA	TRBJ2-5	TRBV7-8	CASSLALLHTETQYF
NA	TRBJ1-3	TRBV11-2	CASSLDRGPGNTIYF
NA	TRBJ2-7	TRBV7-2	CASSLNPSLSSYEQYF
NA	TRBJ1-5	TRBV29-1	CSVGELGQPQHF
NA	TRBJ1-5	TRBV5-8	CASSHRDRGSNQPQHF
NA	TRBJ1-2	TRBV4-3	CASSQDRPTGYGLSYGYTF
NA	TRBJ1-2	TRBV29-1	CSVENSGQGYGYTF